This T cell receptor beta chain was sequenced during a study of cytomegalovirus exposure and HLA in healthy donors. Broader study findings: Generally TCR sequences proved uncommon, though certain public TCRs appeared in numerous donors. Researchers catalogued 164 TCR beta chains as cytomegalovirus-associated.

CDR1 is ENHRY, CDR2 SYGVKD, per germline. Trimming took 2 bases from V and 2 from J; bases not matched to a gene: 7. The CDR3 runs to 16 residues. The donors were healthy bone marrow donors. There were likely unrecorded immune exposures, though donors were nominally healthy when sampled. The PCR was carried out with 60 Vbeta primers and 13 Jbeta primers. Profiling relied on immunoSEQ multiplex PCR, and the TCRdb table lists in-frame clones only, not all of them. The sample yields roughly 120,000 clones, less than 85% seen once. For this clone: Its antigen is currently unknown.

This sequence originates from a man younger than 45 in good health and CMV-seronegative. V usage is TRBV10-3 and J usage is TRBJ2-7; 9 bases agree with TRBD1. Input material: PBMCs. The CDR3 DNA is TGTGCCATCAGTGAGCCTTCCCGGACAGGGGCCTACGAGCAGTACTTC. It codes for CAISEPSRTGAYEQYF.